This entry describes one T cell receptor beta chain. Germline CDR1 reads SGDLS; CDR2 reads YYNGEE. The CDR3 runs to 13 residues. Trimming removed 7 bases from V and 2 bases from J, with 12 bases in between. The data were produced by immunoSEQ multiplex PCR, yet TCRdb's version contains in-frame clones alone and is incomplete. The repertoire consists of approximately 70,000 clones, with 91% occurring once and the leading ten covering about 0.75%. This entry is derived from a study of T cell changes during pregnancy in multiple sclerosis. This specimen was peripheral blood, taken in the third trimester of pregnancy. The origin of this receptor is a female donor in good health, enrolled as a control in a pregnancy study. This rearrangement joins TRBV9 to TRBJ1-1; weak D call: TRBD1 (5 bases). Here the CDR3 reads CASAWGSNTEAFF. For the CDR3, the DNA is TGTGCCAGCGCTTGGGGCTCCAACACTGAAGCTTTCTTT.